The following is a T cell receptor beta chain sequence with its context. The antigen is not known. Vbeta (60) and Jbeta (13) primers were used in the PCR. The protocol was immunoSEQ multiplex PCR, while the TCRdb copy is restricted to in-frame clones and leaves out a portion. The sample carries 100,000 to 150,000 clones, roughly 70% recorded once. V lost 6 bases, J lost 3 bases, and 11 bases lay in between. This CDR3 contains 13 residues. CDR1 is MGHDK and CDR2 is SYGVNS in the germline V gene. The data originate from a study of cytomegalovirus exposure and HLA in healthy donors. Whole-study findings and limits: The study had only CMV serostatus as immune exposure information. Most TCR sequences were seen very rarely across donors, but some public TCRs occurred in many. There were under 200 TCR beta chains listed as cytomegalovirus-associated. What a later analysis showed was that several of the most significant clusters appeared linked to common viral pathogens.

This TCR came from a woman aged 35 to 49 in good health and CMV-seropositive. The sample taken for sequencing was PBMCs. The chain uses TRBV25-1 and TRBJ1-2; D call uncertain. The chain's CDR3 is CASRRGVDYGYTF. DNA for the CDR3: TGTGCCAGCAGGCGGGGAGTAGACTATGGCTACACCTTC.